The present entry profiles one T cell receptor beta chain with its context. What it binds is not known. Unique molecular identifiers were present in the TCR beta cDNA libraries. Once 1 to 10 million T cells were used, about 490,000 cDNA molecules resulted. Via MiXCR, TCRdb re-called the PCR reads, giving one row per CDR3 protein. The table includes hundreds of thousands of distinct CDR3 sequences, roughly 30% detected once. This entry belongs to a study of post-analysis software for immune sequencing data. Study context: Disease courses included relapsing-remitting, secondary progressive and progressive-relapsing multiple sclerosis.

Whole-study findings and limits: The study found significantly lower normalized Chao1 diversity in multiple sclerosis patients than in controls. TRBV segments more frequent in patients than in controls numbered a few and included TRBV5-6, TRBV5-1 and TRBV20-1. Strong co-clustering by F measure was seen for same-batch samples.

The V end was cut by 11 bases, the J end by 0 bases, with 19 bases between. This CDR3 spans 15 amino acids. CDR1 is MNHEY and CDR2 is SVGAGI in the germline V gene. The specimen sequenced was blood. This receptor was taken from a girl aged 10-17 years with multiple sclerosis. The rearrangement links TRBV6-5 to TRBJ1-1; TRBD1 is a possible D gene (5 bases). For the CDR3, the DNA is TGTGCCGACAGTTACTCTCCGGGTATGAACACTGAAGCTTTCTTT. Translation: CADSYSPGMNTEAFF.